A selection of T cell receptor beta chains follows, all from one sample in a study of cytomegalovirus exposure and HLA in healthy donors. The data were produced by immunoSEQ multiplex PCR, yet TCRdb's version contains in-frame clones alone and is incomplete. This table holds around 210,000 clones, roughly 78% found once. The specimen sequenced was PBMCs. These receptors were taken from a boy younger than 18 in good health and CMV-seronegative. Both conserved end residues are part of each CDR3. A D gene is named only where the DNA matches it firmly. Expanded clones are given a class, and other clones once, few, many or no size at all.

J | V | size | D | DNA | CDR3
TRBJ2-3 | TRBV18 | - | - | TGTGCCAGCTCACTTCGACAGACCGCTCCTTGGTCCATACCCAGCACAGATACGCAGTATTTT | CASSLRQTAPWSIPSTDTQYF
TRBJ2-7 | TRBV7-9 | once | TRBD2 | TGTTCCAGCAGCTTGAGACGGCTAGCGGACGAGCAGTACTTC | CSSSLRRLADEQYF
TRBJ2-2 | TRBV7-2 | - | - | TGTGCCAGCAGCCATACGACTAGACGGGACACCGGGGAGCTGTTTTTT | CASSHTTRRDTGELFF
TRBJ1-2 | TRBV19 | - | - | TGTGCCAGTACCTCCCCTTGGTCGGGGGGTACCAACTATGGCTACACCTTC | CASTSPWSGGTNYGYTF
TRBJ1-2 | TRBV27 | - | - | TGTGCCAGCAGTTTAAGGGGTGGCTACACCTTC | CASSLRGGYTF
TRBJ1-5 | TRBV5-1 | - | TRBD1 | TGCGCCAGCAGCGCGGGACAGGGGCATCAGCCCCAGCATTTT | CASSAGQGHQPQHF
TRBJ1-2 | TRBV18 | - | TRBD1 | TGTGCCAGCTCACCGGCGACAGGGTCGGTCTATGGCTACACCTTC | CASSPATGSVYGYTF
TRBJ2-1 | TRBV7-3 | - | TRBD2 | TGTGCCAGCAGCTTAAGCCCCTTGCTAGCGGGGGGCCGTAATGAGCAGTTCTTC | CASSLSPLLAGGRNEQFF
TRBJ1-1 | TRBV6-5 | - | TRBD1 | TGTGCCAGCAGTTCCAGACAGGGGGCGAACACTGAAGCTTTCTTT | CASSSRQGANTEAFF
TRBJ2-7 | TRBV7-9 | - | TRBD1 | TGTGCCAGCAGCTCTCTAACCAGGGGGACGAGGGAGCCTTATCCCGAGCAGTACTTC | CASSSLTRGTREPYPEQYF
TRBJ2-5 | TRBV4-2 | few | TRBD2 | TGTGCCAGCAGCCAGGAACCCGGGACTAGCGGGAGTCGGCACTTC | CASSQEPGTSGSRHF
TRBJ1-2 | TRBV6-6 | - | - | TGTGCCAGCAGTTCCCCAACTCCGCTCCACACCTTC | CASSSPTPLHTF
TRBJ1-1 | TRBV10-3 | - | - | TGTGCCATCAGTGACCGTCGGGGGAACACTGAAGCTTTCTTT | CAISDRRGNTEAFF
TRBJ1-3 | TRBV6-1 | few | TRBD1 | TGTGCCACGGGGCCTACAGGGGCTGGAAACACCATATATTTT | CATGPTGAGNTIYF
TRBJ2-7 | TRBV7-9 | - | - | TGTGCCAGCAGCTCGCACAGGGATTTAGAAGGCTACGAGCAGTACTTC | CASSSHRDLEGYEQYF
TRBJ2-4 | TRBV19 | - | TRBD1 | TGTGCCAGTAGTTTCGACAGGGTCGGAGCCAAAAACATTCAGTACTTC | CASSFDRVGAKNIQYF
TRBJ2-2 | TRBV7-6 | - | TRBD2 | TGTGCCAGCAGCCGGGGACTAGCGGAAAACACCGGGGAGCTGTTTTTT | CASSRGLAENTGELFF
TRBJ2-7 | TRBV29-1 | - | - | TGCAGCGTTCGGGAGAGCTCCTACGAGCAGTACTTC | CSVRESSYEQYF
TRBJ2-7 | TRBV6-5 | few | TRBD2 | TGTGCCAGCAGTTACGGGGGACTAGCAAGCTACGAGCAGTACTTC | CASSYGGLASYEQYF
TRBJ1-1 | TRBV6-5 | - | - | TGTGCCAGCACCCTTGCTGGGGGGTCAAGCGGAGCTTTCTTT | CASTLAGGSSGAFF
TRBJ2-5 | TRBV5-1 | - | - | TGCGCCAGCAGCCTTCAAGAGACCCAGTACTTC | CASSLQETQYF
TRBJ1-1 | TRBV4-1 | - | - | TGCGCCAGTGGACAGCCCATGAGGAGCGGGAACACTGAAGCTTTCTTT | CASGQPMRSGNTEAFF
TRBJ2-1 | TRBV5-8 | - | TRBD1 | TGTGCCAGCAGCTGGGACAGGGGCTACAATGAGCAGTTCTTC | CASSWDRGYNEQFF
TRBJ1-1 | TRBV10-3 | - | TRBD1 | TGTGCCATCAGGGGACAGGCGGGTGCTGAAGCTTTCTTT | CAIRGQAGAEAFF
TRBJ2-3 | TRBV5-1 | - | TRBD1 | TGCGCCAGCAGCTTGGTCGACAGGGGAGATACGCAGTATTTT | CASSLVDRGDTQYF
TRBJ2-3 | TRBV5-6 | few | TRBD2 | TGTGCCAGCAGCTGGGGACTAGCGTCTAGCACAGATACGCAGTATTTT | CASSWGLASSTDTQYF
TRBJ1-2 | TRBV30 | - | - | TGTGCCTGGAGCGGACTCTCTCGCAGGATAAATGGCTACACCTTC | CAWSGLSRRINGYTF
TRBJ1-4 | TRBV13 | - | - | TGTGCCAGCAGCTTCGGTACCTTCTCGGGGGGCGAAAAACTGTTTTTT | CASSFGTFSGGEKLFF
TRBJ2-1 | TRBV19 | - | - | TGTGCCAGTAGTATAGTGCGGGGCTCAACCTACAATGAGCAGTTCTTC | CASSIVRGSTYNEQFF
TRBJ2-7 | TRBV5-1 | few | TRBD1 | TGCGCCAGCAGCCTTGTGGACAGGACGGCCTACGAGCAGTACTTC | CASSLVDRTAYEQYF